This passage covers 14 T cell receptor beta chains from one sample sequenced in a study of CXCR3-negative and CXCR3-positive naive CD8 T cells. No antigens are known for them. Carrying UMI labels, the TRB cDNA libraries were prepared through 5' RACE. From its re-call of the 5' RACE reads, TCRdb lists each CDR3 protein once, without DNA. The sample table sets out some 150,000 distinct CDR3 sequences. Regarding the study as a whole: CXCR3-positive naive cells carried more hydrophobic TRB CDR3s than CXCR3-negative ones.

Source material: naive CXCR3+ CD8+ T cells from blood. Described subset: CD45RO-CCR7+CD27+CD95- naive CD8+ T cells expressing CXCR3 (TNR3+). The receptor source for this set is a human donor in good health. Some clones in this sample may be carry-over from other donors' samples.

The chain links TRBV29-1 to TRBJ1-1. CDR1 is SQVTM, CDR2 ANQGSEA, per germline. The CDR3 is 12 amino acids. The CDR3 sequence: CSVVDGLLEAFF.

J is TRBJ1-1 and V is TRBV14. The CDR3 contains 13 residues. CDR1 is SGHDN and CDR2 is FVKESK in the germline V gene. CDR3 sequence: CASSQNQVTEAFF.

V usage is TRBV6-5 and J usage is TRBJ2-7. CDR3 length: 13 residues. Germline V lookup: CDR1 MNHEY, CDR2 SVGAGI. The CDR3 sequence: CASSYPTISEQYF.

The chain links TRBV29-1 to TRBJ2-2; TCRdb's D call of TRBD2 is untestable without DNA. CDR1 is SQVTM, CDR2 ANQGSEA, per germline. This CDR3 region has 16 residues. The CDR3 reads CSVEASGHRSTGELFF.

J is TRBJ2-5 and V is TRBV29-1. CDR1 is SQVTM and CDR2 is ANQGSEA in the germline V gene. This CDR3 comprises 14 residues. CDR3 residues: CSVEGGPWRETQYF.

V and J are TRBV6-1 and TRBJ2-3; TCRdb picks TRBD1, but there is no DNA to check that call. Germline CDR1 and CDR2: MNHNS and SASEGT. There are 16 residues in the CDR3. CDR3 loop: CASSEERGPLGDTQYF.

The chain joins TRBV19 to TRBJ1-5; the D call of TRBD1 rests on TCRdb alone, since no DNA is present to check it. Germline V gene lookup returns CDR1 LNHDA and CDR2 SQIVND (reference sequence). CDR3 length: 15 amino acids. The CDR3 is CASSIGQGYTQPQHF.

This chain connects TRBV5-1 to TRBJ2-7. Germline lookup yields CDR1 SGHRS and CDR2 YFSETQ. The length of the CDR3 is 12 residues. CDR3 region: CASSWDYYEQYF.

Here the CDR3 reads CSVEGGESYEQYF. V gene TRBV29-1 combines with J gene TRBJ2-7; TCRdb returns TRBD1, unconfirmable since there is no DNA. Germline values: CDR1 SQVTM, CDR2 ANQGSEA. The CDR3 runs 13 residues.

The genes are TRBV5-1 and TRBJ2-1. The CDR3 runs to 13 residues. From germline, CDR1 is SGHRS and CDR2 YFSETQ. The CDR3 protein is CASTVVRDNEQFF.

The chain has TRBV3-1 and TRBJ2-7; checking the TCRdb D call of TRBD2 is not possible without DNA. Germline assignment: CDR1 LGHDT and CDR2 YNNKEL (reference sequence). CDR3 length: 17 residues. The CDR3 loop is CASSQDETSGRTYEQYF.

This chain's CDR3 is CASSPSWGGGSYEQYF. The chain combines TRBV6-5 with TRBJ2-7. The germline V gene has CDR1 MNHEY and CDR2 SVGAGI. The CDR3 has 16 amino acids.

The chain carries TRBV20-1 and TRBJ2-3. CDR1 is DFQATT, CDR2 SNEGSKA, per germline (reference sequence). The CDR3 spans 11 residues. The CDR3 is CSAILEDTQYF.

J is TRBJ2-5 and V is TRBV20-1; lacking DNA, the TRBD1 call made by TCRdb goes unchecked. In germline, CDR1 is DFQATT, CDR2 SNEGSKA (reference sequence). There are 16 residues in the CDR3. This CDR3 reads CSARDLWTGGEETQYF.